This T cell receptor (beta chain) was captured by sequencing in a study of response to subunit inactivated influenza vaccine. Each CDR3 protein gets one entry after TCRdb re-called the RT-PCR reads with MiXCR. The table includes roughly 790,000 distinct CDR3 sequences, around 20% detected once. Germline V gene data show CDR1 as LNHNV and CDR2 as YYDKDF (reference sequence). V lost 4 bases and J lost 1; bases outside the gene matches: 2. The CDR3 length is 16 residues. Sequences were derived from PBMCs from blood, sampled more than 4 days after vaccination. The rearrangement uses TRBV15 and TRBJ2-2; 11 nucleotides align to TRBD1. The clonotype was recovered from a man between 45 and 60 years old who received an inactivated influenza vaccine. The chain's CDR3 is CATSTGTGGNTGELFF. The CDR3 DNA reads TGTGCCACCAGCACTGGGACAGGGGGGAACACCGGGGAGCTGTTTTTT.